Shown below are 3 T cell receptor beta chains from a single sample sequenced in a study of blood T cell repertoires in COVID-19. Produced via immunoSEQ multiplex PCR; TCRdb's table is partial and in-frame only. The sample has some 180,000 clones; roughly 88% are singletons. The sample taken for sequencing was peripheral blood. All receptors come from a man between 18 and 35 years old with COVID-19, enrolled during active disease.

The J gene is TRBJ2-7, the V gene TRBV9; D is perhaps TRBD2 (6 bases). With 1 base removed from V and 0 bases from J, the gap between germline ends came to 14 bases. Germline loops: CDR1 SGDLS, CDR2 YYNGEE. There are 16 residues in the CDR3. CDR3 sequence: CASSVITSPISYEQYF. The CDR3, as DNA: TGTGCCAGCAGCGTAATCACTAGCCCCATCTCCTACGAGCAGTACTTC.

The chain recombines TRBV11-3 with TRBJ2-1; TRBD2 is a possible D gene (6 bases). The CDR3 loop spans 15 amino acids. From germline, CDR1 is SGHNT and CDR2 YENEEA. V lost 5 bases and J lost 0, with 11 bases in between. The CDR3 is CASSAGFGSYNEQFF. Written as DNA, the CDR3 is TGTGCCAGCAGCGCGGGATTTGGCTCCTACAATGAGCAGTTCTTC.

The rearrangement uses TRBV4-3 and TRBJ2-1, with a weak D call TRBD2 (6 bases). CDR3 length: 13 residues. V lost 0 bases to trimming and J lost 12 bases, with 12 bases between them. Germline CDR1 is LGHNA and CDR2 is YSLEER. CDR3: CASSQDRRDGQFF. CDR3 in DNA: TGCGCCAGCAGCCAAGATAGGAGGGATGGGCAGTTCTTC.